In its sample, the clone carrying this T cell receptor (beta chain) was seen a few times. Its antigen is unidentified. All of the donors were Caucasians in good health. This sample stems from a study of identical twins. Study-wide results and limits: Low generation probability was overrepresented in out-of-frame alpha sequences shared by twins. Fewer insertions characterized abundant cord blood beta clonotypes, whereas memory repertoires showed none.

This CDR3 is built from 16 residues. Trimming cost V 3 bases and J 2 bases; bases outside gene matches: 7. TCRdb called the 5' RACE reads again in MiXCR, with one record for every CDR3 protein. Of approximately 500,000 distinct CDR3 sequences in the sample, approximately 16% were seen once. Separately, the same data were catalogued under a study of yellow fever vaccine responses in identical twins.

V is TRBV12-3 or TRBV12-4 and J is TRBJ1-5; 7 bases map to TRBD1. Sequenced material: CD4+ T cells sorted from blood. This TCR came from a woman aged 18-35 years in good health. The CDR3 loop reads CASSFDRASGNQPQHF. CDR3 in DNA: TGTGCCAGCAGTTTTGACAGGGCTTCGGGCAATCAGCCCCAGCATTTT.